The T cell receptor beta chain under discussion was sequenced for a study of OX40 agonist ivuxolimab in advanced cancers. Comments on this clone: No antigen is known for it.

V gave up 0 bases and J gave up 2 bases, with 7 bases separating them. This CDR3 is 14 amino acids long. Looked up from germline, CDR1 is SNHLY and CDR2 is FYNNEI. Sequencing used immunoSEQ multiplex PCR; TCRdb keeps in-frame clones, though not all of them. The sample consists of some 49,000 clones, nearly 85% of them appearing once. The timepoints at which blood was sampled were baseline, cycle 4 day 1, and cycle 7 day 1. Study findings and constraints: Relative to CD4+, CD8+ T cells held more expanded clones on average. CD4+ and CD8+ T cells in blood underwent clonal expansion by week 6 at 0.1 to 3.0 mg/kg.

The material was CD4+ or CD8+ T cells sorted from blood, obtained in a trial of the OX40 agonist ivuxolimab. The sequence came from an adult with an advanced solid tumor such as melanoma, head and neck, liver or kidney cancer. The genes are TRBV2 and TRBJ1-2, with D possibly being TRBD1 (5 bases). The CDR3 is CASSEATANYGYTF. CDR3 sequence (DNA): TGTGCCAGCAGTGAAGCGACAGCCAACTATGGCTACACCTTC.